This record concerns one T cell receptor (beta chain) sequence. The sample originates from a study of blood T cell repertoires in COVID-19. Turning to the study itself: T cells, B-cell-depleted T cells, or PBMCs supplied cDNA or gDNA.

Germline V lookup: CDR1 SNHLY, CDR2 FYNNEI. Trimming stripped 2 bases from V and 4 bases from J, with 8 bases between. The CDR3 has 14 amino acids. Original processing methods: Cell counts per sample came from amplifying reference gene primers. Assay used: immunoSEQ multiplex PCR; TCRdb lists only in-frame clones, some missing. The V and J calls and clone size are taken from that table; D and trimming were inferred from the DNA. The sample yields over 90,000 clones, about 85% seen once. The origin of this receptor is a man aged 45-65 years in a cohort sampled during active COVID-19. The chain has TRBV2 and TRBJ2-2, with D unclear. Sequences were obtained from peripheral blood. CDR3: CASSETAATGELFF. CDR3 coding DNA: TGTGCCAGCAGTGAAACCGCGGCCACCGGGGAGCTGTTTTTT.